This T cell receptor beta chain was sequenced in a study of beta chain features in type 1 diabetes. Study conclusions and caveats: PCR, the amplification step, might favor shorter templates, equally in patients and controls. It was among patients, rather than healthy donors, that naive, central memory and Treg TCRB repertoires appeared more similar.

V was trimmed by 6 bases and J by 3 bases, leaving 11 bases between them. The CDR3 has 13 amino acids. Germline CDR1 reads KGHSH; CDR2 reads LQKENI. In the case of this clone: The target antigen is unknown.

Expressed TCRB transcripts were sequenced, since all the RNA that had been isolated was reverse transcribed. Deep immunoSEQ sequencing covered naive, central memory and regulatory T cell samples. Some clones are missing from TCRdb's copy, which holds only in-frame ones; the method was immunoSEQ multiplex PCR. The table lists around 350,000 clones, 10% to 15% of them singletons. Sequencing was performed on naive CD4+ T cells from blood. V and J are TRBV18 and TRBJ1-1, with D possibly matching TRBD1 (5 bases). This sequence originates from a man between 18 and 29 years old in good health. Here the CDR3 DNA reads TGTGCCAGCTCCCTGGGGGGGGACACTGAAGCTTTCTTT. Amino acid sequence: CASSLGGDTEAFF.